This is a list of T cell receptor beta chains from one sample in a study of cytomegalovirus exposure and HLA in healthy donors. Produced via immunoSEQ multiplex PCR; TCRdb's table is partial and in-frame only. The sample lists 65,000 to 75,000 clones, roughly 65% occurring once. Sequencing input: PBMCs. These receptors came from a woman in her 30s in good health and CMV-seronegative. Each CDR3 is given with its conserved first and last residue. The D gene is left open where the match is weak. Clone size is shown for a subset of rows, as once, few, many or a class of expanded clone.

TRBD1	TRBV11-1	TRBJ1-1	once	CASSLATGRTEAFF	TGTGCCAGCAGCTTAGCGACAGGGAGGACTGAAGCTTTCTTT
TRBD2	TRBV5-4	TRBJ2-5	.	CASSFSLAGAWGTQYF	TGTGCCAGCAGCTTTTCTCTAGCGGGGGCGTGGGGGACCCAGTACTTC
TRBD2	TRBV19	TRBJ2-1	.	CASSTRGGAGGNEQFF	TGTGCCAGTAGTACTCGCGGGGGGGCGGGAGGCAATGAGCAGTTCTTC
TRBD1	TRBV9	TRBJ1-4	few	CASSSGTEGEKLFF	TGTGCCAGCAGCTCCGGGACAGAGGGTGAAAAACTGTTTTTT
TRBD1	TRBV4-2	TRBJ2-3	few	CASSQVGQGGTDTQYF	TGTGCCAGCAGCCAAGTGGGACAGGGGGGCACAGATACGCAGTATTTT
TRBD1	TRBV30	TRBJ1-4	.	CAWSAGQVTNEKLFF	TGTGCCTGGAGTGCGGGACAGGTTACTAATGAAAAACTGTTTTTT
TRBD1	TRBV14	TRBJ1-2	.	CASSQDQGTAYGYTF	TGTGCCAGCAGCCAAGATCAGGGGACAGCCTATGGCTACACCTTC
.	TRBV7-8	TRBJ1-1	few	CASSFTGSAEAFF	TGTGCCAGCAGCTTTACAGGGTCCGCTGAAGCTTTCTTT
.	TRBV7-6	TRBJ2-7	.	CASSSQGYEQYF	TGTGCCAGCAGCTCTCAGGGGTACGAGCAGTACTTC
TRBD1	TRBV2	TRBJ1-4	.	CASREDRVIEKLFF	TGTGCCAGCAGAGAAGACAGGGTGATAGAAAAACTGTTTTTT
TRBD2	TRBV30	TRBJ2-3	.	CAWMADSGGPTDTQYF	TGTGCCTGGATGGCGGATAGCGGGGGCCCCACAGATACGCAGTATTTT
TRBD2	TRBV28	TRBJ2-7	.	CASSSLAGVSYEQYF	TGTGCCAGCAGTTCCCTAGCGGGGGTGTCCTACGAGCAGTACTTC
.	TRBV7-9	TRBJ1-1	few	CSSSSDSLEAFF	TGTTCCAGCAGCTCGGACAGTCTAGAAGCTTTCTTT
TRBD1	TRBV7-9	TRBJ1-4	few	CASSPGQGIGKLFF	TGTGCCAGCAGCCCGGGACAGGGGATAGGAAAACTGTTTTTT
TRBD1	TRBV18	TRBJ1-1	.	CASSPRQGGTEAFF	TGTGCCAGCTCACCACGACAGGGGGGCACTGAAGCTTTCTTT
TRBD1	TRBV6-5	TRBJ2-1	.	CASSYSGTGHWGEQFF	TGTGCCAGCAGTTACTCCGGGACAGGGCATTGGGGTGAGCAGTTCTTC
.	TRBV28	TRBJ1-6	few	CASSPGGGSPLHF	TGTGCCAGCAGTCCCGGGGGGGGTTCACCCCTCCACTTT
TRBD1	TRBV10-3	TRBJ2-3	.	CATSGTGYTDTQYF	TGTGCCACCTCCGGGACAGGTTACACAGATACGCAGTATTTT
TRBD2	TRBV10-3	TRBJ2-2	.	CAISEGLAPNTGELFF	TGTGCCATCAGTGAGGGACTAGCGCCGAACACCGGGGAGCTGTTTTTT
TRBD1	TRBV10-3	TRBJ1-4	.	CAISEGQDNEKLFF	TGTGCCATCAGTGAGGGACAGGATAATGAAAAACTGTTTTTT
.	TRBV18	TRBJ2-7	.	CASSPPRPNYEQYF	TGTGCCAGCTCACCACCGCGCCCCAACTACGAGCAGTACTTC
TRBD1	TRBV7-9	TRBJ2-2	.	CASSSGTVDTGELFF	TGTGCCAGCAGCTCCGGGACAGTGGACACCGGGGAGCTGTTTTTT
.	TRBV5-1	TRBJ1-5	.	CASSPGGANQPQHF	TGCGCCAGCAGCCCCGGGGGGGCCAATCAGCCCCAGCATTTT
.	TRBV6-5	TRBJ2-7	few	CASSYDLEGYEQYF	TGTGCCAGCAGTTACGACCTGGAGGGCTACGAGCAGTACTTC
TRBD1	TRBV29-1	TRBJ2-7	.	CSVVPQGAYEQYF	TGCAGCGTTGTACCCCAGGGGGCATACGAGCAGTACTTC
.	TRBV18	TRBJ1-2	few	CASSREENYGYTF	TGTGCCAGCTCACGAGAAGAGAACTATGGCTACACCTTC
TRBD1	TRBV6-5	TRBJ1-1	many	CASSFAGGGTEAFF	TGTGCCAGCAGCTTCGCAGGGGGAGGAACTGAAGCTTTCTTT
.	TRBV7-2	TRBJ1-5	.	CASSSRGQPQHF	TGTGCCAGCAGCTCCCGAGGGCAGCCCCAGCATTTT
.	TRBV11-3	TRBJ2-7	.	CASSMTRSSYEQYF	TGTGCCAGCAGCATGACTAGAAGCTCCTACGAGCAGTACTTC
TRBD1	TRBV5-1	TRBJ2-4	.	CASSTRTGLQNIQYF	TGCGCCAGCAGCACCCGGACAGGGTTGCAAAACATTCAGTACTTC
TRBD1	TRBV11-2	TRBJ1-1	.	CASSDPGQGTEAFF	TGTGCCAGCAGCGATCCGGGACAGGGGACTGAAGCTTTCTTT
TRBD2	TRBV7-2	TRBJ2-7	many	CASSPDGGNEQYF	TGTGCCAGCAGCCCCGACGGGGGGAACGAGCAGTACTTC
.	TRBV6-1	TRBJ2-6	.	CAFKSGSGANVLTF	TGTGCCTTTAAGAGTGGCTCTGGGGCCAACGTCCTGACTTTC
TRBD1	TRBV30	TRBJ1-1	.	CAWSLGTGNTEAFF	TGTGCCTGGAGTCTAGGGACAGGGAACACTGAAGCTTTCTTT
TRBD2	TRBV4-3	TRBJ2-2	.	CASSLHSGGATGELFF	TGCGCCAGCAGCCTTCATAGCGGGGGGGCAACCGGGGAGCTGTTTTTT
.	TRBV19	TRBJ1-1	.	CASSIGGDRGNTEAFF	TGTGCCAGTAGTATAGGGGGGGATCGGGGGAACACTGAAGCTTTCTTT
TRBD1	TRBV5-6	TRBJ2-7	.	CASSSTGYNEQYF	TGTGCCAGCAGCTCGACAGGGTATAACGAGCAGTACTTC
.	TRBV19	TRBJ1-4	.	CASSTLASQSANEKLFF	TGTGCCAGTAGTACTTTGGCCTCACAGTCGGCTAATGAAAAACTGTTTTTT
.	TRBV11-2	TRBJ1-4	.	CASSLERTAEKLFF	TGTGCCAGCAGCTTAGAGCGGACAGCAGAAAAACTGTTTTTT
TRBD2	TRBV10-1	TRBJ2-1	.	CASSEYSGGVQNEQFF	TGCGCCAGCAGTGAGTATAGCGGGGGGGTCCAGAATGAGCAGTTCTTC
.	TRBV6-5	TRBJ1-2	.	CASSYGGYGYTF	TGTGCCAGCAGTTACGGAGGCTATGGCTACACCTTC
TRBD2	TRBV28	TRBJ2-2	.	CASRTSGGNTGELFF	TGTGCCAGCAGAACTAGCGGGGGGAACACCGGGGAGCTGTTTTTT
TRBD1	TRBV7-9	TRBJ1-6	.	CASSLGQGYSPLHF	TGTGCCAGCAGCTTAGGACAGGGGTATTCACCCCTCCACTTT
.	TRBV29-1	TRBJ2-5	.	CSVVEQETQYF	TGCAGCGTTGTGGAGCAAGAGACCCAGTACTTC
TRBD1	TRBV16	TRBJ1-5	.	CASSQLATGGTINQPQHF	TGTGCCAGCAGCCAATTGGCTACAGGGGGAACTATCAATCAGCCCCAGCATTTT